This T cell receptor beta chain was documented in a study of cytomegalovirus exposure and HLA in healthy donors (dated by TCRdb to 2016 to 2017). Looking at the study overall: According to an earlier analysis of several hundred of the donors, some 170 million T cells yielded roughly 110 million unique TCR beta sequences and 276 Gb of sequence data. The study aimed to test whether cataloging public T cell receptors could reveal signatures of past pathogen exposure. To predict cytomegalovirus infection status, the study combined high-throughput TCR immunosequencing, statistical association of individual TCRs with disease status, and machine learning. An earlier analysis of around 640 of the donors used high-throughput TCR beta sequencing to judge whether each TCR beta V gene segment behaved as functional or pseudogenic. The study used immunosequencing to profile the T cell repertoires of 600 to 850 subjects and linked those repertoires to cytomegalovirus serostatus. Among the approximately 420 genotyped donors, about 85% belonged to the genetic ancestry cluster associated with self-reported Caucasian donors. All discovery cohort repertoires had been generated on a single sequencing platform. In the later analysis, no new phenotypic data were used to find candidate immune exposures; instead, reliance was placed on TCR beta sequences and their occurrence across donors. Genome-wide SNP genotypes for about 65% of the 666 donors were used in a later genetic analysis, which treated that subset as a discovery cohort. Around 330 gigabases of sequencing data and around 80 million unique TCR sequences made up an early release that covered around 640 HLA-typed donors. The number of donors typed differed by locus, with about 629-630 for A, B, C, DRB1 and DQB1, roughly 520 for DQA1, 600 to 610 for DPA1, and some 440 for DPB1. Donor age, sex, ethnicity and CMV serostatus were compiled together with the repertoire data. Several DR-DQ haplotypes were treated as single units for association and clustering because of strong linkage in the cohort. Both class I and class II loci were covered by HLA typing, at four-digit resolution. Besides the first cohort of more than 650 subjects, a separate validation cohort made up of around 120 different subjects was used. To study patterns of TCR occurrence, a later analysis re-analyzed previously published TCR beta repertoires from several hundred donors and added high-resolution HLA genotyping. On average, around 240,000 unique TCR beta nucleotide sequences were sequenced per donor among more than 350 genotyped donors of the cohort, with 15% to 20% of those sequences being non-productive.

The library was generated by the immunoSEQ multiplex PCR assay. For the multiplex PCR, a mixture combining 60 forward primers for TCR Vbeta segments and 13 reverse primers for TCR Jbeta segments was used. The CDR3 region of rearranged TCR beta genes was amplified from genomic DNA with a multiplex PCR assay. Amplified TCR beta libraries were sequenced as 87-base-pair reads on the Illumina HiSeq System. The authors' analysis ran thus. A later analysis counted about 80 million unique TCR beta chains across the 650 to 800 repertoires, and 10 million to 12 million of these chains were shared by at least two donors. A nearest-neighbor algorithm error-corrected the raw reads and collapsed the reads into unique sequences, merging closely related sequences to remove PCR and sequencing errors. V, D and J gene segments were assigned by aligning CDR3 sequences to IMGT reference sequences. For a sequence to be retained, a match of at least six nucleotides was required to both a V gene segment and a J gene segment. A rearrangement was called productive if the CDR3 had no stop codons and remained in frame with V and J, and every other rearrangement was called non-productive. CDR3 was defined according to IMGT convention as the region running from the second conserved V-encoded cysteine to the conserved J-encoded phenylalanine. Sequences without an unambiguous match to a single V gene segment were excluded from the earlier analysis of 587 of the donors. In an earlier analysis of more than 500 of the donors, a V segment was called functional when productive rearrangements were above 56.7%, and segregating when the standard deviation between donors exceeded 5%. To diagnose cytomegalovirus status from the catalog of TCR beta chain sequences, a statistical classification framework was built. A later analysis assigned V and J genes by comparing TCR nucleotide sequences with IMGT/GENE-DB human TR gene sequences. In a later analysis, CDR3 sequences and most-parsimonious VDJ recombination scenarios were assigned using the TCRdist pipeline. In a later analysis, each TCR beta chain was defined by its CDR3 amino acid sequence together with its V-gene family, and reads lacking a unique V-gene family were excluded. A later analysis removed 600 or so highly shared, low-generation-probability nucleotide sequences to deal with suspected cross-contamination and a sequencing artifact. In a later analysis, a clonal expansion index was calculated for each public chain from normalized within-repertoire ranks of inferred template counts. In a later analysis, generation probabilities were computed using a VDJ recombination model fitted to out-of-frame rearrangements, and the results were checked against IGoR. In a later analysis, TCR-TCR, TCR-HLA and TCR-CMV co-occurrence was scored with hypergeometric tests, and a repertoire-size bias correction was applied to TCR pairs. False discovery rates were estimated in a later analysis by permuting HLA or CMV assignments 20 times. A later analysis grouped co-occurring TCRs with DBSCAN, adding TCRdist sequence similarity when clustering within HLA-allele-positive subsets. For co-occurrence clustering, repertoires with fewer than 30,000 or more than 120,000 public chains were excluded, along with several repertoires with anomalous nucleotide sharing. TCRdb carries this immuneACCESS record with in-frame sequences only. Its versions omit some clonotypes, under half of them owing to an unresolved V gene in the studies checked, with the rest unexplained. The DNA gave D and trimming, while V, J and clone size come from that table. The sample yields some 150,000 clones; about 80% were counted once. Jointly, the top ten make up roughly 1.2% of the sample.

The cohort comprised around 700 healthy bone marrow donors. At the time of sampling, all cohort members were nominally healthy, though unrecorded immune exposures were likely present. The donor was CMV seronegative and was included in the group of 352 seronegative cohort members. A peripheral blood sample was provided by each donor, and peripheral blood mononuclear cells were used for TCR beta sequencing. Genomic DNA was extracted from the blood cell samples with the Qiagen DNeasy Blood Extraction Kit. Comments on this clone: Its antigen target is currently unknown. One base away there is no much larger clone; base qualities are not given.

General study outcomes and caveats: A later analysis reported that several top co-occurrence clusters appeared linked to parvovirus B19, influenza, CMV and Epstein-Barr virus. Compared with equally common non-associated chains, HLA-associated TCR beta chains in a later analysis were more clonally expanded and had lower generation probabilities. Correlated functional status among segregating V segments might be attributable to linkage disequilibrium, but an unknown experimental factor could not be ruled out. The cohort was sequenced for TCR beta chains only, and without alpha or paired-chain data the features that could be detected were limited. HLA typing was unavailable for some donors at each locus, so association tests used only the typed subset. A later analysis found that most CMV-associated TCR beta chains appeared HLA-restricted, with HLA associations seemingly driven largely by CMV exposure. At a false discovery rate of 0.05, a later analysis linked approximately 18,000 TCR beta sequences to specific HLA alleles. The only immune exposure information available for the cohort was CMV serostatus. In vitro tests confirmed that three of the cytomegalovirus-associated TCR beta chains recognize cytomegalovirus antigens. The study listed 150 to 200 TCR beta chains as associated with cytomegalovirus. The authors suggested that the approach could potentially be generalized to other disease states and immunological phenotypes. In both the original and validation cohorts, the classifier was reported to diagnose cytomegalovirus status with high specificity and sensitivity. A group of highly shared sequence variants was considered likely to be a technical artifact of the sequencing pipeline. In a later analysis, TCR association rates were found to vary across HLA loci, with the most associated TCRs seen for DRB1 alleles and the fewest for HLA-C alleles. Because counts were too low, 15 to 20 rarely observed V segments, including chromosome 9 orphons, were excluded from the earlier analysis of a few hundred of the donors. Broadly in line with IMGT annotations, most TCR beta V segments showed up in productive rearrangements about 87% or about 30% of the time in an earlier analysis of roughly 590 of the donors. Some IMGT-functional V segments, including TRBV6-2 and TRBV6-3, could not be distinguished by the 87-base-pair reads and were therefore excluded. A later genetic analysis associated a missense DCLRE1C variant with V-gene and J-gene trimming of TCR beta chains, and an independent cohort replicated the association. Across donors, most TCR sequences were observed very rarely, whereas some public TCRs were present in many individuals. A further reported finding was that TCR beta sequences accurately predicted the HLA-A and HLA-B alleles for most subjects in the first cohort. When HLA alleles, especially DR and DQ, strongly co-occurred, TCR associations were difficult to assign to individual alleles. A later genetic analysis reported fewer N-insertions in productive TCRs among donors in an Asian-associated ancestry cluster than the roughly 620-donor mean. The presence/absence analyses assumed that sequencing depth was roughly uniform across donors, and that assumption may not be true.

Measured from the cysteine to the phenylalanine, the CDR3 is 20 residues long. The read is trimmed to its CDR3 DNA, 60 bases read in frame from base 1. The chain joins TRBV21-1 to TRBJ2-1; the table's D call TRBD2 went unverified against the DNA. TRBV21-1 is listed as a pseudogene. The receptor's source is a woman aged 50 to 65 in good health and CMV-seronegative. Sequencing was done on a sample of PBMCs. In nucleotides, the sequence is TGTGCCAGCAGCAAAGTGGATTGTGCGGGGGGCGGCAACTCCTACAATGAGCAGTTCTTC. This is translated as CASSKVDCAGGGNSYNEQFF.